Each of the 32 T cell receptor beta chains below was sequenced from the same sample in a study of T cells expressing NK-cell markers. No DNA is given; TCRdb re-called the 5' RACE reads and lists each CDR3 protein once. This specimen shows around 110,000 distinct CDR3 sequences; the ten leading clones hold roughly 18%. Source material: blood T cells: a sorted CD56 or NKG2C T cell subset, CD4+ or CD8+ T cells, or bulk PBMC T cells (not recorded which). These receptors all stem from a woman aged 18 to 69 in good health.

This rearrangement joins TRBV7-6 to TRBJ2-1; TCRdb returns TRBD2, unconfirmable since there is no DNA. The CDR3 totals 16 residues. Germline CDR1 reads SGHVS; CDR2 reads FNYEAQ. The CDR3 region is CASSLLPEEVDDEQFF.

V and J are TRBV7-3 and TRBJ2-2; TCRdb selects TRBD1, and the lack of DNA leaves this call unchecked. The CDR3 sequence is 16 residues long. CDR1 SGHTA and CDR2 FQGTGA come from the germline V gene. CDR3: CASSLTGTENTGELFF.

This chain uses TRBV7-8 with TRBJ2-1; TCRdb proposes TRBD1, but this gene call is untestable without DNA. The CDR3 runs 11 residues. Germline V lookup: CDR1 SGHVS, CDR2 FQNEAQ. CDR3 in amino acids: CASSLPGPRIF.

V usage is TRBV12-3 or TRBV12-4 and J usage is TRBJ2-1; TCRdb indicates TRBD2, and absent DNA this call remains unverified. This CDR3 has 14 amino acids. The CDR3 loop is CASRTGASGNEQFF.

The chain carries TRBV12-3 or TRBV12-4 and TRBJ2-1; TCRdb lists TRBD2, though no DNA is available to test this call. This CDR3 region has 14 residues. The CDR3 region is CASSLGGSGFEQFF.

This chain connects TRBV20-1 to TRBJ2-2; the TCRdb D gene call, TRBD2, has no DNA to confirm it. CDR3 length: 14 amino acids. Germline-derived CDR1 and CDR2 are DFQATT and SNEGSKA (reference sequence). The CDR3 loop is CSAITSTNTGELFF.

The V and J genes are TRBV28 and TRBJ2-1; TCRdb gives TRBD2 as the D gene, but with no DNA this cannot be confirmed. The CDR3 extends over 16 amino acids. Germline CDR1 MDHEN, CDR2 SYDVKM. The CDR3 loop reads CASSPTLAGDYNEQFF.

The CDR3 sequence is CASSLEGLEGAEQFF. The chain recombines TRBV7-8 with TRBJ2-1; TCRdb gives TRBD1 as the D gene, but with no DNA this cannot be confirmed. Germline V gene lookup returns CDR1 SGHVS and CDR2 FQNEAQ. This CDR3 is 15 amino acids long. Drawing the rest from reference TRBV7-8 and TRBJ2-1, the complete variable domain is GAGVSQSPRYKVAKRGQDVALRCDPISGHVSLFWYQQALGQGPEFLTYFQNEAQLDKSGLPSDRFFAERPEGSVSTLKIQRTQQEDSAVYLCASSLEGLEGAEQFFGPGTRLTVL.

The chain has TRBV5-1 and TRBJ2-1; without DNA, the TCRdb call of TRBD2 cannot be checked. The CDR3 is 16 amino acids. Germline loops: CDR1 SGHRS, CDR2 YFSETQ. The chain's CDR3 is CASSLGFGLSDNEQFF.

The chain couples TRBV9 to TRBJ1-1. The germline gives CDR1 SGDLS, CDR2 YYNGEE. This CDR3 contains 16 residues. Here the CDR3 reads CASSPFGEAFDTEAFF.

This CDR3 reads CASGKGQGNYNEQFF. V usage is TRBV12-5 and J usage is TRBJ2-1; TCRdb selects TRBD1, and the lack of DNA leaves this call unchecked. The CDR3 has 15 amino acids. CDR1 and CDR2 from the germline V gene are LGHNT and FRNRAP.

The chain combines TRBV6-2 or TRBV6-3 with TRBJ1-1; the D call of TRBD1 rests on TCRdb alone, since no DNA is present to check it. The length of the CDR3 is 16 residues. Germline assignment: CDR1 MNHEY and CDR2 SVGEGT. The CDR3 loop reads CASSYSGGATNTEAFF.

The chain has TRBV19 and TRBJ1-1. Germline lookup yields CDR1 LNHDA and CDR2 SQIVND (reference sequence). There are 13 residues in the CDR3. The CDR3 loop reads CASSIYGNTEAFF.

The gene calls are TRBV15 and TRBJ1-2; TCRdb's D gene call, TRBD1, goes unchecked for lack of DNA. The CDR3 sequence is 15 residues long. Germline V gene sequence: CDR1 LNHNV, CDR2 YYDKDF (reference sequence). CDR3 region: CATRDVRDSRYGYTF.

This chain links TRBV9 with TRBJ2-3; TCRdb selects TRBD2, and the lack of DNA leaves this call unchecked. The CDR3 is 15 residues long. Looked up from germline, CDR1 is SGDLS and CDR2 is YYNGEE. CDR3 in amino acids: CASSVEGLAGDTQYF.

The chain is built from TRBV20-1 and TRBJ2-1; TCRdb's D call of TRBD1 is untestable without DNA. This CDR3 has 14 residues. Germline values: CDR1 DFQATT, CDR2 SNEGSKA (reference sequence). CDR3 protein: CSARSPRSYNEQFF.

This sequence joins TRBV11-2 and TRBJ2-2. In germline, CDR1 is SGHAT, CDR2 FQNNGV. The CDR3 is 11 amino acids. CDR3 sequence reads: CASRPTGELFF.

This sequence joins TRBV7-6 and TRBJ2-3; without DNA, the TCRdb call of TRBD2 cannot be checked. There are 19 residues in the CDR3. The germline V gene encodes CDR1 SGHVS and CDR2 FNYEAQ. This chain's CDR3 is CASSSTLSLTGGPTDTQYF. The variable domain in full, with the rest retrieved from reference TRBV7-6 and TRBJ2-3, is GAGVSQSPRYKVTKRGQDVALRCDPISGHVSLYWYRQALGQGPEFLTYFNYEAQQDKSGLPNDRFSAERPEGSISTLTIQRTEQRDSAMYRCASSSTLSLTGGPTDTQYFGPGTRLTVL.

The genes are TRBV5-1 and TRBJ1-1; TCRdb's D call of TRBD1 is untestable without DNA. The CDR3 sequence is 14 residues long. The V gene's germline CDR1 is SGHRS and CDR2 YFSETQ. CDR3 loop: CASSLLGPGSEAFF.

This chain uses TRBV7-2 with TRBJ2-3; TCRdb calls TRBD2, which cannot be checked without DNA. The CDR3 length is 16 residues. Germline assignment: CDR1 SGHTA and CDR2 FQGNSA. The CDR3 sequence is CASSFLAGGDTDTQYF.

This CDR3 is CASTGEAGIINEQFF. V and J are TRBV12-3 or TRBV12-4 and TRBJ2-1; TCRdb indicates TRBD2, and absent DNA this call remains unverified. CDR3 length equals 15 residues.

The chain employs TRBV27 and TRBJ2-7; the TCRdb D gene call, TRBD2, has no DNA to confirm it. This CDR3 is 15 amino acids long. Germline V gene lookup returns CDR1 MNHEY and CDR2 SMNVEV (reference sequence). CDR3 residues: CASSFGTSASYEQYF.

The V gene is TRBV20-1, the J gene TRBJ1-2; the TCRdb D gene call, TRBD1, has no DNA to confirm it. This CDR3 region has 15 residues. Germline-derived CDR1 and CDR2 are DFQATT and SNEGSKA (reference sequence). CDR3 in amino acids: CSAPGLDFPGGGYTF.

This sequence joins TRBV7-9 and TRBJ2-4; the TCRdb D gene call, TRBD2, has no DNA to confirm it. Per the germline V gene, CDR1 is SEHNR and CDR2 is FQNEAQ (reference sequence). The CDR3 contains 15 residues. CDR3 region: CASSPALGAKNIQYF.

This rearrangement joins TRBV6-5 to TRBJ1-1. This CDR3 region has 12 residues. In germline, CDR1 is MNHEY, CDR2 SVGAGI. The CDR3 protein is CASTSIDTEAFF.

The chain is built from TRBV12-3 or TRBV12-4 and TRBJ2-5; TCRdb calls TRBD1, which cannot be checked without DNA. This CDR3 region has 14 residues. The CDR3 protein is CASTQIPGEETQYF.

The chain joins TRBV29-1 to TRBJ1-2; TCRdb's D call of TRBD1 is untestable without DNA. Germline CDR1 is SQVTM and CDR2 is ANQGSEA. This CDR3 contains 12 residues. This CDR3 is CSVPRADYGYTF.

This chain uses TRBV20-1 with TRBJ2-2; there is no DNA to check the TCRdb D call of TRBD2. CDR1 is DFQATT and CDR2 is SNEGSKA in the germline V gene (reference sequence). The CDR3 has 15 amino acids. This chain's CDR3 is CSARDREGNTGELFF.

The chain combines TRBV20-1 with TRBJ2-7; TCRdb selects TRBD1, and the lack of DNA leaves this call unchecked. Germline values: CDR1 DFQATT, CDR2 SNEGSKA (reference sequence). The CDR3 loop spans 15 amino acids. The CDR3 sequence: CSARALQVLSYEQYF.

The chain carries TRBV29-1 and TRBJ2-3; TCRdb's D gene call, TRBD2, goes unchecked for lack of DNA. CDR1 is SQVTM and CDR2 is ANQGSEA in the germline V gene. The CDR3 runs to 14 residues. The CDR3 here is CSVEMDFFGDTQYF.

This chain joins TRBV28 and TRBJ2-2. Per the germline V gene, CDR1 is MDHEN and CDR2 is SYDVKM. The CDR3 extends over 14 amino acids. The CDR3 is CASSRISGTGELFF. Filled out from reference TRBV28 and TRBJ2-2, the complete variable domain reads DVKVTQSSRYLVKRTGEKVFLECVQDMDHENMFWYRQDPGLGLRLIYFSYDVKMKEKGDIPEGYSVSREKKERFSLILESASTNQTSMYLCASSRISGTGELFFGEGSRLTVL.

The CDR3 is CASSQPEQGLGTDTQYF. The V gene is TRBV12-3 or TRBV12-4, the J gene TRBJ2-3; TCRdb selects TRBD1, and the lack of DNA leaves this call unchecked. The CDR3 is made up of 17 amino acids.